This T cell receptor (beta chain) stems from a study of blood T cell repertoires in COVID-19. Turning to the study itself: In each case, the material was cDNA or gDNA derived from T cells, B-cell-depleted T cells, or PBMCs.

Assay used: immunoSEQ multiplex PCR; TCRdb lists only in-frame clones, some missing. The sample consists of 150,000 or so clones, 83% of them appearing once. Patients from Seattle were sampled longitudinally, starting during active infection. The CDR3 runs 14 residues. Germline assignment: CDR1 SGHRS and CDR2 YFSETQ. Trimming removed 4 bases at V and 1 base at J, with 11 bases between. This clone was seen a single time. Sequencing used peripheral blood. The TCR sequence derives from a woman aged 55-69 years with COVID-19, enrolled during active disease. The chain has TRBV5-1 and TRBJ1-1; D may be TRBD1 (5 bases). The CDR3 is CASSPVGGNTEAFF. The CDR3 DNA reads TGCGCCAGCAGCCCCGTGGGGGGGAACACTGAAGCTTTCTTT.